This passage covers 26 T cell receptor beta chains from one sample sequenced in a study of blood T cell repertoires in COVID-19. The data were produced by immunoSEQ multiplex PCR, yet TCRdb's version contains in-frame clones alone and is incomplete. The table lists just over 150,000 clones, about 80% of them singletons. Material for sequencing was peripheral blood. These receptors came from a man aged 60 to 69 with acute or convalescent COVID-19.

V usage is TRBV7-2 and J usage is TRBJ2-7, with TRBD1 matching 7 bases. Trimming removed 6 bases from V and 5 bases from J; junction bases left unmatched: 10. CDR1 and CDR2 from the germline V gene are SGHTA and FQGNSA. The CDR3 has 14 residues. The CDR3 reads CASRERTGSHEQYF. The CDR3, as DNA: TGTGCCAGCAGGGAGCGGACAGGTTCACACGAGCAGTACTTC. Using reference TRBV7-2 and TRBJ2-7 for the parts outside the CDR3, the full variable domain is GAGVSQSPSNKVTEKGKDVELRCDPISGHTALYWYRQSLGQGLEFLIYFQGNSAPDKSGLPSDRFSAERTGGSVSTLTIQRTQQEDSAVYLCASRERTGSHEQYFGPGTRLTVT.

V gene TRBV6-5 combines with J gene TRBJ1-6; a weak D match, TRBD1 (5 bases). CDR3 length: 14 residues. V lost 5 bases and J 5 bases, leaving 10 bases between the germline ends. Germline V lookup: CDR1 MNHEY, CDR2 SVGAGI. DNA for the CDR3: TGTGCCAGCAGTCCCCGACAGAATAATTCACCCCTCCACTTT. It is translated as CASSPRQNNSPLHF.

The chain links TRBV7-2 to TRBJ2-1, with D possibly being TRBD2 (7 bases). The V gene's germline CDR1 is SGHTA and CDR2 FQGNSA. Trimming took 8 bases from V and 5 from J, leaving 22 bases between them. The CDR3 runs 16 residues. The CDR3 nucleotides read TGTGCCAGCGTAGGGGGGGGCGCGACAGTACACAATGAGCAGTTCTTC. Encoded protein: CASVGGGATVHNEQFF.

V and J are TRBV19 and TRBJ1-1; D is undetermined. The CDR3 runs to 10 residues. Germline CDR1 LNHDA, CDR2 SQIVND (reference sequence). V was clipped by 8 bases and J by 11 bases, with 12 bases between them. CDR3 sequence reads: CASLGRDAFF. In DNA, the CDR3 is TGTGCCAGTCTCGGGAGGGATGCTTTCTTT. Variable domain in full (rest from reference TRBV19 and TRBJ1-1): DGGITQSPKYLFRKEGQNVTLSCEQNLNHDAMYWYRQDPGQGLRLIYYSQIVNDFQKGDIAEGYSVSREKKESFPLTVTSAQKNPTAFYLCASLGRDAFFGQGTRLTVV.

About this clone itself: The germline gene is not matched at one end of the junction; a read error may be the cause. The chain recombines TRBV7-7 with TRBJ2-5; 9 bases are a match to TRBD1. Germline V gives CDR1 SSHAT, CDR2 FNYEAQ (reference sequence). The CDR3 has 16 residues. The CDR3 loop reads CASSLGGQGPQETQYF. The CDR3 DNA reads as TGTGCTAGCAGCTTAGGGGGACAGGGCCCCCAAGAGACCCAGTACTTC.

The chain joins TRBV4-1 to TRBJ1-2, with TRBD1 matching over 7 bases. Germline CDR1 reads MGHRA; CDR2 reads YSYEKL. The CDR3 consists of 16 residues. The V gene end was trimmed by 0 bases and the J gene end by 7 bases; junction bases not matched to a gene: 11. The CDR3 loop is CASSQDRATGMGGYTF. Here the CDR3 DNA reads TGCGCCAGCAGCCAAGATCGAGCGACAGGGATGGGTGGCTACACCTTC.

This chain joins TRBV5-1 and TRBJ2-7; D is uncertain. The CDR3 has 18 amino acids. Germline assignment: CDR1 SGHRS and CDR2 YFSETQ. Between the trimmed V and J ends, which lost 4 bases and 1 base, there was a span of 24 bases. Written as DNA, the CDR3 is TGCGCCAGCAGCCTCCCGAGGCGTGACGGATCCTCTTCCTACGAGCAGTACTTC. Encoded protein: CASSLPRRDGSSSYEQYF.

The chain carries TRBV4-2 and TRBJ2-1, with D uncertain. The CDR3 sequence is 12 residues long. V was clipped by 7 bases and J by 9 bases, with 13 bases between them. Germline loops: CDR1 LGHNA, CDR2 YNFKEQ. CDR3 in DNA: TGTGCCAGCATTTCCACTTTTGGTGAGCAGTTCTTC. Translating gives CASISTFGEQFF.

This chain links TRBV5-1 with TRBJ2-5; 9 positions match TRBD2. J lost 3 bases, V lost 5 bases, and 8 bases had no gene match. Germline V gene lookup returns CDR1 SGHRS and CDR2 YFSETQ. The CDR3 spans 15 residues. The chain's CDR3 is CASSPGSSGKETQYF. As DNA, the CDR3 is TGCGCCAGCAGTCCCGGTTCTAGCGGGAAAGAGACCCAGTACTTC.

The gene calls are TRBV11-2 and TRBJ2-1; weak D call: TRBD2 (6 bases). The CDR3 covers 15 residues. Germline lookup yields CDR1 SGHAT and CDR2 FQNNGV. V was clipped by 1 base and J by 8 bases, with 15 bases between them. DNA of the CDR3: TGTGCCAGCAGCTTAGCTATCGGGGGTACCGATGAGCAGTTCTTC. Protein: CASSLAIGGTDEQFF.

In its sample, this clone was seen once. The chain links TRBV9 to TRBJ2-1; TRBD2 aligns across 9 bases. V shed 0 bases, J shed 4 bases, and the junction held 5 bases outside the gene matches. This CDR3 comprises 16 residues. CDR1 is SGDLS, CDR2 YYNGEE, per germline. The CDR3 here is CASSVGLAGLYNEQFF. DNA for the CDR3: TGTGCCAGCAGCGTAGGGCTAGCGGGGCTATACAATGAGCAGTTCTTC.

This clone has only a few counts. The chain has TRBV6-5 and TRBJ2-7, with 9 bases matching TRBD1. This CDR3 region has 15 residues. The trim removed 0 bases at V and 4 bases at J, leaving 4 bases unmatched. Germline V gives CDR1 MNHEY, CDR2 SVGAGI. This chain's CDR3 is CASSYSIQGAYEQYF. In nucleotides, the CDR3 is TGTGCCAGCAGTTACTCGATACAGGGGGCGTACGAGCAGTACTTC.

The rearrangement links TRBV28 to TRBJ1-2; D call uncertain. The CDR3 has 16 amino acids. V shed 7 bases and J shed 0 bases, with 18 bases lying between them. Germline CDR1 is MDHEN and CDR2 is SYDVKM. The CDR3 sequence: CASTLTVTAANYGYTF. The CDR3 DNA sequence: TGTGCCAGCACCCTTACCGTGACGGCGGCTAACTATGGCTACACCTTC.

This chain's CDR3 is CASSATGTGVYEQYF. DNA of the CDR3: TGTGCCAGCAGCGCAACCGGGACAGGGGTGTACGAGCAGTACTTC. V usage is TRBV9 and J usage is TRBJ2-7, with 10 bases identical to TRBD1. The CDR3 has 15 amino acids. From germline, CDR1 is SGDLS and CDR2 YYNGEE. J was trimmed by 4 bases and V by 3 bases; bases with no gene match: 7.

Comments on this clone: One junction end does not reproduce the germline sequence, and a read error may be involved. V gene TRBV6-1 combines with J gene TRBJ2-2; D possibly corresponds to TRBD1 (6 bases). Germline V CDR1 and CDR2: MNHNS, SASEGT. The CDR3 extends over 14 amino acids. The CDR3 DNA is TGTGCCAGCAGAGAAGACAGGTTTACCGGGGAGCTGTTTTTT. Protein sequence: CASREDRFTGELFF.

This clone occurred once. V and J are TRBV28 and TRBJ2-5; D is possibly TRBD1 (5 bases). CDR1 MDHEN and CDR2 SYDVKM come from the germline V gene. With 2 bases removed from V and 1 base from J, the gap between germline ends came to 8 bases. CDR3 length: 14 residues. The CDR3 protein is CASSLQGFQETQYF. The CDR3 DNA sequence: TGTGCCAGCAGTTTACAGGGCTTCCAAGAGACCCAGTACTTC.

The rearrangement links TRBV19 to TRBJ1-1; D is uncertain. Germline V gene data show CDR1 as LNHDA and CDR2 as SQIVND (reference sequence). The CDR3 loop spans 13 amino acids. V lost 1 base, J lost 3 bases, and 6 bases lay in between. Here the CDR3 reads CASSIGGYTEAFF. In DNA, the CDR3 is TGTGCCAGTAGTATAGGAGGATACACTGAAGCTTTCTTT.

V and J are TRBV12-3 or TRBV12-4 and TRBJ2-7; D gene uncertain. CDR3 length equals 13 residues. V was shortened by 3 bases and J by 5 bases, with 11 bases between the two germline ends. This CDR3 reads CASSFGRHNEQYF. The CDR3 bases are TGTGCCAGCAGTTTCGGCAGGCACAACGAGCAGTACTTC.

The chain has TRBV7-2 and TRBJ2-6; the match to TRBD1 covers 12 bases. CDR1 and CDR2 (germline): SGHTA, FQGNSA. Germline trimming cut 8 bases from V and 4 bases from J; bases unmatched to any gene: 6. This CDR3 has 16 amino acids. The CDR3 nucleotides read TGTGCCAGCCGCCGGGACAGGGGGCGGGGGGCCAACGTCCTGACTTTC. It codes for CASRRDRGRGANVLTF.

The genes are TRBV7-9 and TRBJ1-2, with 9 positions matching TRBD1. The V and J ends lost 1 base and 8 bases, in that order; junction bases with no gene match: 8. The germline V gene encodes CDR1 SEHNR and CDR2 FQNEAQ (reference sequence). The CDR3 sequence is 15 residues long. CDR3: CASSLGQGDGRGYTF. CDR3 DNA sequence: TGTGCCAGCAGCTTAGGACAGGGGGACGGTCGCGGCTACACCTTC.

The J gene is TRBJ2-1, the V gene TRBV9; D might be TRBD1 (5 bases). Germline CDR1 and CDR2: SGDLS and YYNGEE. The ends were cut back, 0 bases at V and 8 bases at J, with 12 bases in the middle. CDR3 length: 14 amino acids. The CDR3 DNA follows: TGTGCCAGCAGCGTAGAAGGGGTGATCGATGAGCAGTTCTTC. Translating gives CASSVEGVIDEQFF.

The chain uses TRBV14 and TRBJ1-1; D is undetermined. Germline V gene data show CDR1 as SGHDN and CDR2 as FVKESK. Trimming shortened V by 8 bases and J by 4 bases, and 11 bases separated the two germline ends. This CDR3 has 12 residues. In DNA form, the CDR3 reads TGTGCCAGCCGCGACATGGGCACTGAAGCTTTCTTT. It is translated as CASRDMGTEAFF.

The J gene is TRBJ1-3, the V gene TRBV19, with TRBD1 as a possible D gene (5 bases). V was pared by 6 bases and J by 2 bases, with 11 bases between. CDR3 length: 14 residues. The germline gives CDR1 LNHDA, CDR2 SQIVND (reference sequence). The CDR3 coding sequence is TGTGCCAGTAGCATCCGGGGGGCTGGAAACACCATATATTTT. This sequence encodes CASSIRGAGNTIYF.

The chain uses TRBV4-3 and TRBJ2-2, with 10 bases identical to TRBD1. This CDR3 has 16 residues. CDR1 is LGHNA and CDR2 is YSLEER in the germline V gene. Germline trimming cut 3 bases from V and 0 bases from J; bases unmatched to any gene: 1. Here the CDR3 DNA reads TGCGCCAGCAGCCATGGACAGGGGGCGAACACCGGGGAGCTGTTTTTT. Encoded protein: CASSHGQGANTGELFF.

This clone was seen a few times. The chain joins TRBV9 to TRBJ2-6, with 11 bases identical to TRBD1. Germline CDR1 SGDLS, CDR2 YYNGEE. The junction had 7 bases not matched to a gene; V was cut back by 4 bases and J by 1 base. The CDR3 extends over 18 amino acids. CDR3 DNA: TGTGCCAGCAGCCCTAGGACAGGGGGCGGATCTGGGGCCAACGTCCTGACTTTC. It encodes CASSPRTGGGSGANVLTF.

The CDR3 here is CASSSMTGAYEQYF. Here the CDR3 DNA reads TGTGCCAGCAGTTCTATGACGGGTGCCTACGAGCAGTACTTC. This sequence joins TRBV5-5 and TRBJ2-7; D is ambiguous. The germline CDR1 and CDR2 sequences are SGHKS and YYEKEE (reference sequence). CDR3 length: 14 residues. V shed 5 bases and J shed 2 bases, with 14 bases lying between them. The full variable domain, with the rest looked up from reference TRBV5-5 and TRBJ2-7, is DAGVTQSPTHLIKTRGQQVTLRCSPISGHKSVSWYQQVLGQGPQFIFQYYEKEERGRGNFPDRFSARQFPNYSSELNVNALLLGDSALYLCASSSMTGAYEQYFGPGTRLTVT.